Shown below are 9 T cell receptor beta chains from a single sample sequenced in a study of T-cell memory formation after mild COVID-19. TCRdb itself ran the 5' RACE reads through MiXCR, one entry per CDR3 protein. Among tens of thousands of distinct CDR3 sequences listed, 6% to 7% were seen once. The sample was PBMCs or a T cell subset sorted from them (not recorded which). Every receptor here comes from an adult who had mild COVID-19 (a few samples of this study predate the infection). Cell type and time point are not known.

This clonotype was observed a few times. This sequence joins TRBV3-1 and TRBJ2-1, with 12 bases matching TRBD2. The length of the CDR3 is 14 residues. Per the germline V gene, CDR1 is LGHDT and CDR2 is YNNKEL (reference sequence). Unmatched junction bases numbered 2, after V lost 6 bases and J lost 5 bases. The CDR3 spells CASRTSGGNNEQFF. CDR3 nucleotide sequence: TGTGCCAGCAGGACTAGCGGGGGAAACAATGAGCAGTTCTTC.

This clonotype has ten or more counts. V usage is TRBV2 and J usage is TRBJ2-5; D remains ambiguous. Trimming removed 11 bases at V and 1 base at J, with 17 bases between. Germline loops: CDR1 SNHLY, CDR2 FYNNEI. There are 14 residues in the CDR3. For the CDR3, the DNA is TGTGCCTCCGGGCAGGAAACGGTCCAAGAGACCCAGTACTTC. Translation gives CASGQETVQETQYF.

Regarding this clonotype: A much bigger clone sits one base away, suggesting this may be a read error. This CDR3 is missing its conserved last phenylalanine or tryptophan, likely due to a read error. The rearrangement uses TRBV14 and TRBJ2-7; D possibly corresponds to TRBD1 (6 bases). The CDR3 has 14 amino acids. From germline, CDR1 is SGHDN and CDR2 FVKESK. V was clipped by 4 bases and J by 3 bases, with 13 bases between them. The CDR3 loop reads CASSRKGEFYEQYL. As DNA, the CDR3 is TGTGCCAGCAGCCGAAAGGGGGAATTCTACGAGCAGTACCTC.

The chain combines TRBV15 with TRBJ1-6; 7 bases line up with TRBD1. The CDR3 has 15 residues. V lost 2 bases, J lost 10 bases, and 8 bases stayed unmatched. In germline, CDR1 is LNHNV, CDR2 YYDKDF (reference sequence). This chain's CDR3 is CATSRQTGVQSPLHF. The CDR3 bases are TGTGCCACCAGCAGACAAACAGGGGTCCAATCACCCCTCCACTTT.

In this sample, this clonotype is medium-sized. V usage is TRBV12-3 or TRBV12-4 and J usage is TRBJ2-7; 10 bases align to TRBD1. V gave up 2 bases and J gave up 7 bases; unmatched junction bases: 8. This CDR3 spans 15 amino acids. This CDR3 is CASSLSGTGAREQYF. As DNA, the CDR3 is TGTGCCAGCAGTTTATCCGGGACAGGGGCCAGAGAGCAGTACTTC.

This chain's CDR3 is CASSQESAIPFF. In DNA, the CDR3 is TGTGCCAGCAGCCAAGAGAGTGCGATACCGTTTTTT. This chain uses TRBV3-1 with TRBJ2-2; no firm D call. V dropped 0 bases and J dropped 16 bases, with 12 bases sitting between them. The CDR3 contains 12 residues. Germline CDR1 LGHDT, CDR2 YNNKEL (reference sequence).

This clonotype was seen at least ten times. The gene calls are TRBV20-1 and TRBJ2-7; 8 bases fit TRBD2. The V gene end was trimmed by 5 bases and the J gene end by 0 bases; junction bases not matched to a gene: 6. CDR1 is DFQATT, CDR2 SNEGSKA, per germline (reference sequence). The CDR3 extends over 14 amino acids. In DNA form, the CDR3 reads TGCAGTGCTTATCGGGGGGGGTACTCCTACGAGCAGTACTTC. Encoded protein: CSAYRGGYSYEQYF.

This clonotype was picked up a small number of times. The CDR3 coding sequence is TGTGCCAGCAGACTAGCGGGAGTGGCCGGCAATGAGCAGTTCTTC. Its translation: CASRLAGVAGNEQFF. The chain employs TRBV12-3 or TRBV12-4 and TRBJ2-1, with 11 bases identical to TRBD2. With V trimmed by 6 bases and J by 6 bases, 7 bases remained unmatched. CDR3 length: 15 amino acids.

V usage is TRBV7-8 and J usage is TRBJ2-7; weak D call: TRBD2 (5 bases). The V end was cut by 7 bases, the J end by 5 bases, with 18 bases between. Germline V gene lookup returns CDR1 SGHVS and CDR2 FQNEAQ. The CDR3 totals 14 residues. CDR3 nucleotide sequence: TGTGCCAGCACCCCAAGGGCGGGCCGGAACGAGCAGTACTTC. It translates to CASTPRAGRNEQYF.